One sample yielded the 28 T cell receptor beta chains listed below, sequenced in a study of beta chain features in type 1 diabetes. Sequenced material consisted of expressed TCRB transcripts (all of the isolated RNA was reverse transcribed). The table came from immunoSEQ multiplex PCR; TCRdb's copy has only in-frame clones and leaves some out. This sample has approximately 250,000 clones, with 9.5% to 13% found just once. Study results and limitations: Type 1 diabetes patients had moderately but significantly shorter TCRB CDR3s in all four CD4+ subsets.

No antigen has been identified for these receptors. The specimen sequenced was naive CD4+ T cells from blood. All receptors derive from a man younger than 40 with type 1 diabetes.

This clone was seen a handful of times. The rearrangement uses TRBV7-2 and TRBJ2-7; 9 bases match TRBD2. CDR3 size: 15 residues. Germline loops: CDR1 SGHTA, CDR2 FQGNSA. V was clipped by 3 bases and J by 4 bases; unmatched bases: 7. The CDR3 DNA reads TGTGCCAGCAGCTTCGCGGGGGGGCAATTGTACGAGCAGTACTTC. Translated, it gives CASSFAGGQLYEQYF.

V usage is TRBV21-1 and J usage is TRBJ1-1. TRBV21-1 constitutes a pseudogene. The CDR3 totals 14 residues. CDR3 residues: CASSPGRYYTEAFF. Here the CDR3 DNA reads TGTGCCAGCAGCCCCGGTCGGTATTACACTGAAGCTTTCTTT.

The chain couples TRBV7-2 to TRBJ2-1; possible D gene TRBD2, 5 bases. The V end was cut by 6 bases, the J end by 5 bases, with 11 bases between. Germline lookup yields CDR1 SGHTA and CDR2 FQGNSA. The CDR3 covers 13 residues. CDR3 nucleotide sequence: TGTGCCAGCAGGAGGACTTTTGACAATGAGCAGTTCTTC. Residues: CASRRTFDNEQFF. Based on the CDR3 plus reference TRBV7-2 and TRBJ2-1, the full variable domain is GAGVSQSPSNKVTEKGKDVELRCDPISGHTALYWYRQSLGQGLEFLIYFQGNSAPDKSGLPSDRFSAERTGGSVSTLTIQRTQQEDSAVYLCASRRTFDNEQFFGPGTRLTVL.

The V and J genes are TRBV5-1 and TRBJ2-1; perhaps TRBD2 as D (6 bases). Germline V gives CDR1 SGHRS, CDR2 YFSETQ. V was pared by 4 bases and J by 7 bases, with 27 bases between. The CDR3 runs 18 residues. The CDR3 is CASSHRGLQPFLANEQFF. The CDR3 DNA follows: TGCGCCAGCAGCCATAGAGGCCTACAGCCCTTTCTAGCGAATGAGCAGTTCTTC.

This clone was found once. The chain carries TRBV4-2 and TRBJ1-2; 8 nucleotides line up with TRBD1. CDR1 LGHNA and CDR2 YNFKEQ come from the germline V gene. With V trimmed by 1 base and J by 5 bases, 6 bases remained unmatched. This CDR3 has 15 amino acids. CDR3 DNA: TGTGCCAGCAGCCAAGCGACAGGGGTTCGATATGGCTACACCTTC. This codes for CASSQATGVRYGYTF.

The chain employs TRBV5-1 and TRBJ1-2; D is perhaps TRBD1 (5 bases). Germline CDR1 is SGHRS and CDR2 is YFSETQ. The V end lost 5 bases, the J end lost 7 bases, and 12 bases lay between the germline ends. This CDR3 contains 12 residues. The CDR3 DNA follows: TGCGCCAGCAGATGGGGCCAGGCTGGCTACACCTTC. Its translation is CASRWGQAGYTF. The variable domain in full, completed from reference TRBV5-1 and TRBJ1-2, reads KAGVTQTPRYLIKTRGQQVTLSCSPISGHRSVSWYQQTPGQGLQFLFEYFSETQRNKGNFPGRFSGRQFSNSRSEMNVSTLELGDSALYLCASRWGQAGYTFGSGTRLTVV.

A few counts support this clone. The chain combines TRBV4-3 with TRBJ2-3; no clear D. Germline CDR1 and CDR2: LGHNA and YSLEER. This CDR3 comprises 12 residues. V was clipped by 4 bases and J by 6 bases, with 8 bases between them. The CDR3 DNA is TGCGCCAGCAGCCTTCCCGGGGATACGCAGTATTTT. Protein: CASSLPGDTQYF.

This clone was seen only a few times. The chain links TRBV7-2 to TRBJ1-2; TRBD1 agrees at 7 bases. This CDR3 comprises 14 residues. V lost 4 bases, J lost 6 bases, and 8 bases stayed unmatched. Germline-derived CDR1 and CDR2 are SGHTA and FQGNSA. As DNA, the CDR3 is TGTGCCAGCAGCTCCGGGACAGCCCAGCATGGCTACACCTTC. Encoded protein: CASSSGTAQHGYTF.

This rearrangement joins TRBV2 to TRBJ1-4; no reliable D call. The V end lost 9 bases, the J end lost 3 bases, and 17 bases lay between the germline ends. This CDR3 spans 15 amino acids. Looked up from germline, CDR1 is SNHLY and CDR2 is FYNNEI. The CDR3 sequence: CASKTPRAANEKLFF. CDR3 nucleotide sequence: TGTGCCAGTAAGACCCCGCGGGCAGCTAATGAAAAACTGTTTTTT.

The chain employs TRBV5-6 and TRBJ1-5, with TRBD1 identical over 7 bases. The germline V gene has CDR1 SGHDT and CDR2 YYEEEE. V trimming: 4 bases; J trimming: 7 bases; junction bases outside the gene matches: 14. The CDR3 has 16 residues. CDR3 residues: CASSPQGFRARQPQHF. The DNA of the CDR3 is TGTGCCAGCAGCCCACAGGGGTTCAGAGCACGGCAGCCCCAGCATTTT.

J is TRBJ2-1 and V is TRBV5-4, with D possibly matching TRBD2 (5 bases). CDR3 size: 16 residues. Trimming left V 0 bases short and J 7 bases short, with 17 bases between. Germline V gives CDR1 SGHNT, CDR2 YYREEE (reference sequence). CDR3 in amino acids: CASSLDSANPGNEQFF. In nucleotides, the CDR3 is TGTGCCAGCAGCTTGGATAGCGCCAACCCTGGGAATGAGCAGTTCTTC. The full variable domain, with the rest looked up from reference TRBV5-4 and TRBJ2-1, is ETGVTQSPTHLIKTRGQQVTLRCSSQSGHNTVSWYQQALGQGPQFIFQYYREEENGRGNFPPRFSGLQFPNYSSELNVNALELDDSALYLCASSLDSANPGNEQFFGPGTRLTVL.

The chain employs TRBV6-5 and TRBJ1-5; TRBD1 aligns across 8 bases. This CDR3 is built from 15 residues. The J segment lost 3 bases and the V segment lost 6 bases, leaving 7 bases of the junction unmatched. The germline V gene encodes CDR1 MNHEY and CDR2 SVGAGI. In DNA form, the CDR3 reads TGTGCCAGCAGCTCGACAGGGGTCCTCAATCAGCCCCAGCATTTT. Amino acids: CASSSTGVLNQPQHF.

The chain carries TRBV4-3 and TRBJ1-1; a possible D gene is TRBD1 (5 bases). The germline V gene has CDR1 LGHNA and CDR2 YSLEER. This CDR3 comprises 18 residues. The V gene lost 0 bases and the J gene lost 5 bases, with 22 bases spanning the gap. CDR3 bases: TGCGCCAGCAGCCAAGAATACTATTTAAGCCCGGCAGGGACTGAAGCTTTCTTT. Encoded protein: CASSQEYYLSPAGTEAFF.

The chain couples TRBV7-2 to TRBJ2-1; possible D gene TRBD1, 5 bases. V was shortened by 2 bases and J by 5 bases, with 7 bases between the two germline ends. Per germline, CDR1 SGHTA and CDR2 FQGNSA. This CDR3 contains 13 residues. The CDR3: CASSLQGDNEQFF. DNA for the CDR3: TGTGCCAGCAGCTTACAAGGGGACAATGAGCAGTTCTTC.

In this sample, this clone turned up a few times. Distinct nucleotide sequences in the sample also encode this CDR3. The chain is built from TRBV5-1 and TRBJ1-4; TRBD1 matches 9 bases. CDR3 length equals 14 residues. Germline CDR1 and CDR2: SGHRS and YFSETQ. V was clipped by 5 bases and J by 5 bases; unmatched bases: 4. Here the CDR3 DNA reads TGCGCCAGCAGTTCCGGGACAGGGAATGAAAAACTGTTTTTT. It specifies CASSSGTGNEKLFF.

The chain employs TRBV15 and TRBJ1-5; tentatively, D is TRBD1 (5 bases). This CDR3 has 16 amino acids. Trimming removed 3 bases from V and 7 bases from J, with 19 bases in between. The germline CDR1 and CDR2 sequences are LNHNV and YYDKDF (reference sequence). CDR3 sequence (DNA): TGTGCCACCAGCAGTGAGGGACTGCCGAATAGACAGCCCCAGCATTTT. Protein product: CATSSEGLPNRQPQHF.

The V call is TRBV7-9, the J call TRBJ2-1; 8 positions match TRBD2. The CDR3 runs to 15 residues. The germline V gene encodes CDR1 SEHNR and CDR2 FQNEAQ (reference sequence). Trimming cost V 6 bases and J 4 bases; bases outside gene matches: 8. CDR3 loop: CASSPRGGEYNEQFF. The CDR3 bases are TGTGCCAGCAGTCCACGGGGGGGAGAGTACAATGAGCAGTTCTTC.

This rearrangement joins TRBV5-6 to TRBJ1-4, with a tentative D call TRBD1 (6 bases). V lost 2 bases and J 14 bases, leaving 10 bases between the germline ends. This CDR3 region has 11 residues. The germline V gene encodes CDR1 SGHDT and CDR2 YYEEEE. CDR3 sequence (DNA): TGTGCCAGCAGCTTACAGGGCAGGCTGTTTTTT. Residues: CASSLQGRLFF.

This clone was counted only a few times. The V call is TRBV5-1, the J call TRBJ2-7; 7 nucleotides align to TRBD2. Trimming took 4 bases from V and 3 from J; bases not matched to a gene: 1. CDR1 and CDR2 (germline): SGHRS, YFSETQ. The CDR3 is made up of 12 amino acids. Here the CDR3 DNA reads TGCGCCAGCAGCCCGGGGGGCTACGAGCAGTACTTC. Protein product: CASSPGGYEQYF.

This clone was seen a handful of times. This chain joins TRBV5-6 and TRBJ1-1; D possibly corresponds to TRBD1 (6 bases). The CDR3 has 12 residues. Germline CDR1 SGHDT, CDR2 YYEEEE. V was cut by 9 bases and J by 5 bases, with 14 bases left in between. The CDR3 DNA reads as TGTGCCACGGGCCTGCAGGGGACTGAAGCTTTCTTT. It translates to CATGLQGTEAFF.

The rearrangement uses TRBV15 and TRBJ2-1, with 7 bases matching TRBD1. V lost 0 bases, J lost 5 bases, and 7 bases stayed unmatched. The CDR3 totals 16 residues. Germline V gene sequence: CDR1 LNHNV, CDR2 YYDKDF (reference sequence). In DNA form, the CDR3 reads TGTGCCACCAGCAGAGACCCGGGACAGTATAACAATGAGCAGTTCTTC. This gives the protein CATSRDPGQYNNEQFF. Full variable domain (rest looked up from reference TRBV15 and TRBJ2-1): DAMVIQNPRYQVTQFGKPVTLSCSQTLNHNVMYWYQQKSSQAPKLLFHYYDKDFNNEADTPDNFQSRRPNTSFCFLDIRSPGLGDTAMYLCATSRDPGQYNNEQFFGPGTRLTVL.

This clone was picked up a small number of times. The chain links TRBV11-3 to TRBJ2-7; D gene ambiguous. V was shortened by 5 bases and J by 6 bases, with 14 bases between the two germline ends. The CDR3 spans 13 residues. Germline CDR1 reads SGHNT; CDR2 reads YENEEA. For the CDR3, the DNA is TGTGCCAGCAGCCAAGAGGCTCAGAGCGAGCAGTACTTC. Protein sequence: CASSQEAQSEQYF.

This clone was seen a few times. The V and J genes are TRBV2 and TRBJ1-2, with 7 bases identical to TRBD1. This CDR3 has 13 residues. Germline loops: CDR1 SNHLY, CDR2 FYNNEI. The trim removed 6 bases at V and 4 bases at J, leaving 5 bases unmatched. The CDR3 loop reads CASRGDSFYGYTF. Here the CDR3 DNA reads TGTGCCAGCAGGGGGGACAGCTTCTATGGCTACACCTTC.

V is TRBV4-3 and J is TRBJ2-3; TRBD1 agrees at 7 bases. The J segment lost 4 bases and the V segment lost 2 bases, leaving 12 bases of the junction unmatched. Germline V gives CDR1 LGHNA, CDR2 YSLEER. This CDR3 is 17 amino acids long. CDR3 coding DNA: TGCGCCAGCAGCCAAAGGCGGCGACAGGGATCCCCAGATACGCAGTATTTT. Amino acids: CASSQRRRQGSPDTQYF.

The chain joins TRBV19 to TRBJ2-3; tentative D call: TRBD1 (5 bases). This CDR3 is built from 14 residues. Germline values: CDR1 LNHDA, CDR2 SQIVND (reference sequence). Trimming took 3 bases from V and 1 from J, leaving 8 bases between them. Written as DNA, the CDR3 is TGTGCCAGTAGTATGGGGCAGGGCACAGATACGCAGTATTTT. Protein sequence: CASSMGQGTDTQYF.

The chain joins TRBV7-2 to TRBJ2-2; TRBD2 aligns across 7 bases. V dropped 8 bases and J dropped 4; count of bases not matched to a gene: 7. Germline CDR1 reads SGHTA; CDR2 reads FQGNSA. This CDR3 is built from 14 residues. CDR3 sequence (DNA): TGTGCCAGCGCACAGCGGGGCTTCACCGGGGAGCTGTTTTTT. This gives the protein CASAQRGFTGELFF. Supplemented by reference TRBV7-2 and TRBJ2-2, the full variable domain reads GAGVSQSPSNKVTEKGKDVELRCDPISGHTALYWYRQSLGQGLEFLIYFQGNSAPDKSGLPSDRFSAERTGGSVSTLTIQRTQQEDSAVYLCASAQRGFTGELFFGEGSRLTVL.

In this sample, this clone turned up a few times. The chain links TRBV6-5 to TRBJ1-1; TRBD1 agrees at 12 bases. Trimming took 5 bases from V and 14 from J; bases not matched to a gene: 9. This CDR3 contains 13 residues. The germline V gene has CDR1 MNHEY and CDR2 SVGAGI. As DNA, the CDR3 is TGTGCCAGCAGTCTCGGGACAGGGGGCCGAGGGTTCTTT. Translated, it gives CASSLGTGGRGFF.

This rearrangement joins TRBV11-2 to TRBJ2-7; D unclear. The V end lost 9 bases, the J end lost 4 bases, and 19 bases lay between the germline ends. Germline V CDR1 and CDR2: SGHAT, FQNNGV. This CDR3 region has 14 residues. The CDR3, as DNA: TGTGCCAGTCGTCCCCAGGTCGGATGGTACGAGCAGTACTTC. It encodes CASRPQVGWYEQYF.